The present T cell receptor (beta chain) was sequenced within a study of graft-versus-host responses after intestinal transplantation. Study results and limitations: Researchers found peak circulating GvH clone levels linked to early post-transplant HvG declines. High graft-versus-host to host-versus-graft clonal ratios were found in allografts of patients who had graft-donor T cell macrochimerism. Recipient-marrow GvH clones were detected, some having first appeared in ileum or blood.

TCRdb's table, derived via immunoSEQ multiplex PCR, lists solely in-frame clones and lacks some. Here the sample spans tens of thousands of clones, roughly 90% being singletons. A remark on this clone: The antigen is not known.

The V and J ends lost 2 bases and 1 base respectively, with 17 bases between them. Germline CDR1 and CDR2: SGHVS and FNYEAQ. This CDR3 comprises 17 residues. The origin of this receptor is a human donor who received an intestinal transplant. The V call is TRBV7-6, the J call TRBJ1-2; the D gene is possibly TRBD1 (6 bases). Sequenced here: unstimulated CD8+ T cells sorted from spleen or lymph node cells, sampled before intestinal transplant. The CDR3 DNA sequence: TGTGCCAGCAGCTTATCCCCGGGGGGGGGCTATAACTATGGCTACACCTTC. The encoded protein is CASSLSPGGGYNYGYTF.